The 14 T cell receptor beta chains in this list originate from one sample, sequenced in a study of metastatic and nonmetastatic thyroid tumors. Before thyroid surgery, none of the patients had received any treatment. TCRdb re-called clones via MiXCR from the PCR reads. The data contain under 15,000 clones, 31% of them singletons. What was sequenced was tumor tissue. The receptors were sampled from a female donor with papillary thyroid cancer or a benign thyroid nodule (not recorded which). Some clones in this sample may be carry-over from other donors' samples.

This clone is classed as medium-sized. The chain links TRBV11-2 to TRBJ2-7; D is perhaps TRBD1 (6 bases). Trimming pared 5 bases from V and 5 bases from J, leaving 13 bases between. This CDR3 contains 13 residues. The V gene's germline CDR1 is SGHAT and CDR2 FQNNGV. CDR3 DNA: TGTGCCAGCAGCGTCGGACAGTTCCACGAGCAGTACTTC. Protein product: CASSVGQFHEQYF. The whole variable domain, filled in from reference TRBV11-2 and TRBJ2-7, reads EAGVAQSPRYKIIEKRQSVAFWCNPISGHATLYWYQQILGQGPKLLIQFQNNGVVDDSQLPKDRFSAERLKGVDSTLKIQPAKLEDSAVYLCASSVGQFHEQYFGPGTRLTVT.

The rearrangement joins TRBV20-1 to TRBJ2-7, with TRBD1 matching 8 bases. CDR1 is DFQATT and CDR2 is SNEGSKA in the germline V gene (reference sequence). Trimming at V came to 0 bases and at J to 7 bases, leaving 8 bases not matched to a gene. This CDR3 has 14 residues. CDR3: CSARDHGQGVEQYF. In DNA form, the CDR3 reads TGCAGTGCTAGAGATCATGGACAGGGCGTAGAGCAGTACTTC.

This clone was found many times. This chain connects TRBV12-5 to TRBJ1-5; D unclear. Trimming removed 9 bases from V and 1 base from J, with 10 bases in between. CDR3 size: 13 residues. CDR1 is LGHNT and CDR2 is FRNRAP in the germline V gene. DNA for the CDR3: TGTGCTAGCAACTCGTTAAGCAATCAGCCCCAGCATTTT. Its protein is CASNSLSNQPQHF.

The chain recombines TRBV28 with TRBJ1-2; 7 bases are shared with TRBD1. Germline lookup yields CDR1 MDHEN and CDR2 SYDVKM. V shed 9 bases, J shed 7 bases, and the junction held 11 bases outside the gene matches. CDR3 length: 13 residues. CDR3 sequence reads: CASRAGGPGGYTF. The CDR3 DNA reads TGTGCCAGTCGGGCAGGGGGGCCGGGTGGCTACACCTTC.

This clone was detected only once. V usage is TRBV30 and J usage is TRBJ1-1; D gene unclear. CDR1 and CDR2 from the germline V gene are GTSNPN and SVGIG (reference sequence). V shed 1 base and J shed 8 bases, with 11 bases lying between them. The CDR3 spans 12 residues. CDR3 nucleotide sequence: TGTGCCTGGAGTGGAACGGCGGGCGAAGCTTTCTTT. Translated, it gives CAWSGTAGEAFF.

The rearrangement joins TRBV6-2 or TRBV6-3 to TRBJ2-2, with a possible D match to TRBD1 (6 bases). Germline V gene data show CDR1 as MNHEY and CDR2 as SVGEGT. CDR3 length: 15 residues. V was pared by 0 bases and J by 6 bases, with 11 bases between. CDR3 sequence: CASSYSTGVAGELFF. Here the CDR3 DNA reads TGTGCCAGCAGTTACTCGACAGGTGTTGCCGGGGAGCTGTTTTTT.

Comments on this clone: The junction differs from germline at one of its ends, possibly a read error. V is TRBV6-1 and J is TRBJ1-1; D remains unclear. The CDR3 runs 13 residues. Per the germline V gene, CDR1 is MNHNS and CDR2 is SASEGT. The CDR3 DNA sequence: TGTGCCAGCAGCGAAGCCCTTCGCACTGAAGCTTTCTTT. It yields the protein CASSEALRTEAFF.

At least ten counts were recorded for this clone. The genes are TRBV14 and TRBJ2-3; D is unresolved. The CDR3 length is 12 residues. CDR1 is SGHDN and CDR2 is FVKESK in the germline V gene. V lost 3 bases to trimming and J lost 8 bases, with 9 bases between them. The CDR3 protein is CASSQTDTTQYF. The CDR3 nucleotides are TGTGCCAGCAGCCAGACCGACACTACGCAGTATTTT.

The gene calls are TRBV7-2 and TRBJ1-2, with a tentative D call TRBD1 (5 bases). CDR1 and CDR2 (germline): SGHTA, FQGNSA. Trimming left V 6 bases short and J 8 bases short, with 22 bases between. This CDR3 has 15 residues. The CDR3 nucleotides are TGTGCCAGCAGTTATAAGGCCAAACAGGAGAACGGCTACACCTTC. Protein: CASSYKAKQENGYTF.

This sequence joins TRBV6-1 and TRBJ1-1, with D hard to call. This CDR3 comprises 16 residues. Germline lookup yields CDR1 MNHNS and CDR2 SASEGT. Trimming took 7 bases from V and 6 from J, leaving 24 bases between them. CDR3 coding DNA: TGTGCCAGCATCTCCGCCCGTGTTGGTAGGAGGTCTGAAGCTTTCTTT. Its translation: CASISARVGRRSEAFF.

The table lists this clone with many counts. A clone one base away is much larger, so this may be a read error. CDR3 amino acids: CASSFVAFF. In DNA form, the CDR3 reads TGTGCCAGCAGCTTCGTAGCTTTCTTT. This rearrangement joins TRBV7-2 to TRBJ1-1, with D hard to call. Germline V CDR1 and CDR2: SGHTA, FQGNSA. V lost 3 bases, J lost 10 bases, and 3 bases lay in between. The length of the CDR3 is 9 residues.

The V and J genes are TRBV7-3 and TRBJ2-2; D is perhaps TRBD1 (5 bases). The CDR3 has 14 residues. Trimming took off 5 bases at V and 7 bases at J, with 14 bases between the two ends. Germline lookup yields CDR1 SGHTA and CDR2 FQGTGA. In nucleotides, the CDR3 is TGTGCCAGCAGCCCCCTTAAGGGGTTCGGGGAGCTGTTTTTT. Translating it yields CASSPLKGFGELFF.

By proportion, this clone is medium-sized. The chain joins TRBV7-8 to TRBJ1-2; D is undetermined. V was pared by 1 base and J by 1 base, with 13 bases between. Germline CDR1 is SGHVS and CDR2 is FQNEAQ. This CDR3 comprises 16 residues. CDR3 DNA: TGTGCCAGCAGCTTAGGACGCCTCCCCCATAACTATGGCTACACCTTC. Translation: CASSLGRLPHNYGYTF.

This chain connects TRBV6-1 to TRBJ2-2, with 7 bases that match TRBD2. The CDR3 loop spans 15 amino acids. Germline V lookup: CDR1 MNHNS, CDR2 SASEGT. Unmatched junction bases numbered 9, after V lost 7 bases and J lost 4 bases. CDR3 in DNA: TGTGCCAGCATTTGGGGGGGACGCCCCACCGGGGAGCTGTTTTTT. This translates into CASIWGGRPTGELFF.